A selection of T cell receptor beta chains follows, all from one sample in a study of cytomegalovirus exposure and HLA in healthy donors. Produced via immunoSEQ multiplex PCR; TCRdb's table is partial and in-frame only. The sample shows about 100,000 clones, roughly three quarters of them seen only once. What was sequenced was PBMCs. These receptors were collected from a man aged 40-50 years in good health and CMV-seronegative. CDR3s include the opening cysteine and the closing phenylalanine or tryptophan. D genes are given only for firm matches. The size of a clone is reported for some rows only, either as once, few or many, or as a class for expanded clones.

clone size,V gene,D gene,J gene,CDR3 DNA,CDR3 protein
NA,TRBV5-1,TRBD2,TRBJ2-1,TGCGCCAGCAGCTTGGGCGGGAGCCTCAATGAGCAGTTCTTC,CASSLGGSLNEQFF
NA,TRBV7-9,NA,TRBJ1-2,TGTTCCAGCAGCCCAAGAGGGGGCTACACCTTC,CSSSPRGGYTF
NA,TRBV30,TRBD1,TRBJ2-3,TGTGCCTGGAGTGACAGACAGGGGGCTTTCACAGATACGCAGTATTTT,CAWSDRQGAFTDTQYF
few,TRBV15,TRBD2,TRBJ2-5,TGTGCCACCAGCCTCGAAAGCCTTAGGACTAGCGGGGATCAAGAGACCCAGTACTTC,CATSLESLRTSGDQETQYF
NA,TRBV19,NA,TRBJ1-2,TGTGCCAGTAGTATAGCCCAGGGTGGCTATGGCTACACCTTC,CASSIAQGGYGYTF
NA,TRBV6-1,TRBD1,TRBJ2-5,TGTGCCGGCAGAGGGACAGGGAGGGGATGGACCCAGTACTTC,CAGRGTGRGWTQYF
NA,TRBV7-9,NA,TRBJ2-2,TGTGCCAGCAGCTCGTCACGCGGCACCGGGGAGCTGTTTTTT,CASSSSRGTGELFF
NA,TRBV5-1,TRBD1,TRBJ2-5,TGCGCCAGCAGCTTGAACGGACAGGGGTCGGAGACCCAGTACTTC,CASSLNGQGSETQYF
NA,TRBV7-9,NA,TRBJ1-2,TGTGCCAGCAGCTTAGCAGGGGAATATGGCTACACCTTC,CASSLAGEYGYTF
NA,TRBV21-1,NA,TRBJ1-6,TGTGCCAGCAGCAAAGACCTACAGGTGATCGTGAGCTCCTATAATTCACCCCTCCACTTT,CASSKDLQVIVSSYNSPLHF
NA,TRBV6-1,TRBD1,TRBJ2-7,TGTGCCAGCAGTTGGGACAGGGGGCGAATTGGCGAGCAGTACTTC,CASSWDRGRIGEQYF
NA,TRBV18,TRBD1,TRBJ1-1,TGTGCCAGCTCATTCCGACAGGGTTCGGGTGAAGCTTTCTTT,CASSFRQGSGEAFF
few,TRBV7-6,NA,TRBJ1-1,TGTGCCAGCAGCTTAGAACAGGCGGGGATGAACACTGAAGCTTTCTTT,CASSLEQAGMNTEAFF
few,TRBV5-4,NA,TRBJ2-1,TGTGCCAGCAGCTTGAATGTAGCCTACAATGAGCAGTTCTTC,CASSLNVAYNEQFF
NA,TRBV6-1,NA,TRBJ1-1,TGTGCCAGCAAGCCCCCCTCGAACACTGAAGCTTTCTTT,CASKPPSNTEAFF
NA,TRBV2,NA,TRBJ1-1,TGTGCCAGCAGTGTCGTGGGCGGGGAAGCTTTCTTT,CASSVVGGEAFF
NA,TRBV11-1,NA,TRBJ2-7,TGTGCCAGCAGTCGCCTCAGGGGAGGGGGCTACGAGCAGTACTTC,CASSRLRGGGYEQYF
NA,TRBV6-5,NA,TRBJ1-3,TGTGCCAGCAGAGCCAACAGGGACTCTGGAAACACCATATATTTT,CASRANRDSGNTIYF
NA,TRBV7-2,NA,TRBJ1-5,TGTGCCAGCAGTTCACAGGGATCTCAGCCCCAGCATTTT,CASSSQGSQPQHF
NA,TRBV28,TRBD1,TRBJ2-5,TGTGCCAGCGGTCGGGACAGGGTCCAAGAGACCCAGTACTTC,CASGRDRVQETQYF
NA,TRBV28,NA,TRBJ2-1,TGTGCCAGCAGGGGAGGCTCTAATGAGCAGTTCTTC,CASRGGSNEQFF
NA,TRBV7-2,NA,TRBJ2-4,TGTGCCAGCAGCGGAGCAGCCAAAAACATTCAGTACTTC,CASSGAAKNIQYF
NA,TRBV28,NA,TRBJ1-1,TGTGCCAGCAGTTTAGGACAGAGGAACACTGAAGCTTTCTTT,CASSLGQRNTEAFF
NA,TRBV6-9,TRBD1,TRBJ2-6,TGTGCCAGCAGTATACCCCAGGGGGCTGGGGCCAACGTCCTGACTTTC,CASSIPQGAGANVLTF
NA,TRBV7-9,TRBD1,TRBJ2-1,TGTGCCAGCAGTGGTGAACAGGGGGCAAGGGAGCAGTTCTTC,CASSGEQGAREQFF
NA,TRBV9,TRBD1,TRBJ2-1,TGTGCCAGCAGCGTGACAGGGGCCTCCCACAATGAGCAGTTCTTC,CASSVTGASHNEQFF
NA,TRBV30,NA,TRBJ1-2,TGTGCCTGGACCCGTGGGGGGTACGACTATGGCTACACCTTC,CAWTRGGYDYGYTF
NA,TRBV15,TRBD1,TRBJ1-1,TGTGCCACCAGCTTCAACAGGGGCCCGAGCCCTGAAGCTTTCTTT,CATSFNRGPSPEAFF
NA,TRBV10-3,TRBD2,TRBJ2-1,TGTGCCATCAGTGATAGCCAGCGGGGGGGCCATGAGCAGTTCTTC,CAISDSQRGGHEQFF
few,TRBV6-5,TRBD1,TRBJ1-2,TGTGCCAGCAGCACCGGGACAGGGCCCTTCTTC,CASSTGTGPFF
few,TRBV15,NA,TRBJ1-5,TGTGCCACCAGCAGAGGGGGGGGAGGGTTTCAGCCCCAGCATTTT,CATSRGGGGFQPQHF
NA,TRBV4-1,NA,TRBJ2-5,TGCGCCAGCAGCCAAGAGGCGGGGATTGGGGAGACCCAGTACTTC,CASSQEAGIGETQYF
NA,TRBV5-1,NA,TRBJ2-3,TGCGCCAGCAGCTGGGGGGAGAGCCGGGGAGGGCAGTATTTT,CASSWGESRGGQYF
once,TRBV4-2,TRBD1,TRBJ2-3,TGTGCCAGCAGCCAGACCACAGGGGGCGCAGATACGCAGTATTTT,CASSQTTGGADTQYF
once,TRBV5-1,TRBD1,TRBJ1-2,TGCGCCAGCAGCCTGGACAGGGGGAAGGCGGGCGGCTACACCTTC,CASSLDRGKAGGYTF
few,TRBV14,NA,TRBJ1-1,TGTGCCAGCAGCCAAGGAGGAACTGAAGCTTTCTTT,CASSQGGTEAFF
NA,TRBV5-8,TRBD2,TRBJ2-1,TGTGCCAGCAGCTTGGAGGGGACTAGCGGGGGGGCAAATGAGCAGTTCTTC,CASSLEGTSGGANEQFF
NA,TRBV7-9,NA,TRBJ1-2,TGTGCCAGCAGCTTAGGGCCGGGACTTGGGGAGAGAGGCTACACCTTC,CASSLGPGLGERGYTF
NA,TRBV6-5,TRBD1,TRBJ2-5,TGTGCCAGCAGTTACTCCGGGACAGGGGTAGAGACCCAGTACTTC,CASSYSGTGVETQYF
NA,TRBV10-1,TRBD2,TRBJ2-3,TGCGCCAGAGAAAAAGGCGGGGGGGTGTCAGATACGCAGTATTTT,CAREKGGGVSDTQYF
NA,TRBV14,NA,TRBJ2-7,TGTGCCAGCAGCCAAGCCCGCGAGCAGTACTTC,CASSQAREQYF
few,TRBV18,TRBD1,TRBJ1-2,TGTGCCAGCTCACCGACATGGGACAGGGGGACGTATGGCTACACCTTC,CASSPTWDRGTYGYTF
once,TRBV4-2,NA,TRBJ1-2,TGTGCCAGCAGCCGAGACAGGTATCAATATGGCTACACCTTC,CASSRDRYQYGYTF
NA,TRBV18,TRBD1,TRBJ1-1,TGTGCCAGCTCACCCGGACAGGGGAGTAACACTGAAGCTTTCTTT,CASSPGQGSNTEAFF
few,TRBV14,TRBD1,TRBJ2-1,TGTGCCAGCAGCTACCCGGGGACAGGGGGTAATGAGCAGTTCTTC,CASSYPGTGGNEQFF
NA,TRBV18,NA,TRBJ1-1,TGTGCCAGCTCACCCGGGGGGGCCTCGAACACTGAAGCTTTCTTT,CASSPGGASNTEAFF
NA,TRBV7-8,NA,TRBJ1-2,TGTGCCAGCAGCTTAGTAGAAGGGGTGGGTTATGGCTACACCTTC,CASSLVEGVGYGYTF
NA,TRBV2,TRBD1,TRBJ1-1,TGTGCCAGCAGTTCAGGGGGCCCGAACGCTGAAGCTTTCTTT,CASSSGGPNAEAFF
NA,TRBV6-1,TRBD2,TRBJ2-1,TGTGCCAGCAGCTCCGGGACTAGCGGGGTGGGAGAGCAGTTCTTC,CASSSGTSGVGEQFF
NA,TRBV7-2,TRBD2,TRBJ2-3,TGTGCCAGCAGCTTTACTAGCGGGGGACCCCCACCTCGACGAGATACGCAGTATTTT,CASSFTSGGPPPRRDTQYF
NA,TRBV11-1,TRBD1,TRBJ1-1,TGTGCCAGCAGCTTAGACACAGGGGGCGAGACTGAAGCTTTCTTT,CASSLDTGGETEAFF
NA,TRBV5-1,TRBD1,TRBJ2-2,TGCGCCAGCAGCCCCGGACAGGGTAACACCGGGGAGCTGTTTTTT,CASSPGQGNTGELFF
NA,TRBV29-1,NA,TRBJ2-5,TGCAGCGTTGGAGGAGATTTCCAAGAGACCCAGTACTTC,CSVGGDFQETQYF
NA,TRBV15,NA,TRBJ2-7,TGTGCCACCAGCAGGGGACTCGCCGGAGACGTCGGGCAGTACTTC,CATSRGLAGDVGQYF
NA,TRBV27,NA,TRBJ2-2,TGTGCCAGCAGTTTTCAGGGGAAGGGGAACACCGGGGAGCTGTTTTTT,CASSFQGKGNTGELFF
NA,TRBV9,TRBD1,TRBJ1-4,TGTGCCAGCAGCGTCCGGGACAGTCGTGAAAAACTGTTTTTT,CASSVRDSREKLFF
once,TRBV5-1,NA,TRBJ1-1,TGCGCCAGCAGCTTGTCGGCGGTTTCTGAAGCTTTCTTT,CASSLSAVSEAFF
NA,TRBV28,TRBD2,TRBJ2-1,TGTGCCAGCAGCCGGACTAGTGTGTACAATGAGCAGTTCTTC,CASSRTSVYNEQFF
NA,TRBV14,TRBD2,TRBJ2-7,TGTGCCAGCAGCCCAACTGGCCAGCGGGGGGCCTACGAGCAGTACTTC,CASSPTGQRGAYEQYF